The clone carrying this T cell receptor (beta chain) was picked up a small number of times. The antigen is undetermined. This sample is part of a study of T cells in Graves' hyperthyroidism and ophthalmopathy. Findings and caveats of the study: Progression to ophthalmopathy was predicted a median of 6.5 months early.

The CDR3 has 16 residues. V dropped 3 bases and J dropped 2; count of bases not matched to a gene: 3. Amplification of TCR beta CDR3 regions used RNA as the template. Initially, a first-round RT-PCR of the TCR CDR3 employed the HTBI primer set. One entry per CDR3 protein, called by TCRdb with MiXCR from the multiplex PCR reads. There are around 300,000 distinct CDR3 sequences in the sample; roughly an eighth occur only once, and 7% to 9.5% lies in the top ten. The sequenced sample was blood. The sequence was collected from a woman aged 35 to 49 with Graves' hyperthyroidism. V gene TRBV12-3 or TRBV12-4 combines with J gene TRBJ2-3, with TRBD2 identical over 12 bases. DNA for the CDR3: TGTGCCAGCAGTTTGGCTAGCGGGAGGGACACAGATACGCAGTATTTT. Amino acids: CASSLASGRDTDTQYF.